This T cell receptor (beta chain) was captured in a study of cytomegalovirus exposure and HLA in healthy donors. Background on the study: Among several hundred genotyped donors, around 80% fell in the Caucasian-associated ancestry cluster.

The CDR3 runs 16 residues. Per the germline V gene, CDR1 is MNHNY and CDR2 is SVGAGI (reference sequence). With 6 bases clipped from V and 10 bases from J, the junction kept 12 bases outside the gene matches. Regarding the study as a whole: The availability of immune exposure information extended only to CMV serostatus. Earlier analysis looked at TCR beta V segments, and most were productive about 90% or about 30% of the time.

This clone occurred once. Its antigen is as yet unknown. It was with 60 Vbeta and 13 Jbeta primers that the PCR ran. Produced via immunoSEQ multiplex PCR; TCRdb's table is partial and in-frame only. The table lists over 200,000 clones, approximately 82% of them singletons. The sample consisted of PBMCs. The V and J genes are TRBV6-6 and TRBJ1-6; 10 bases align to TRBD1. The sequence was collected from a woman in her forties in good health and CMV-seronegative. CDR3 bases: TGTGCCAGCAGGGGAAACCGGGACAGGGGAACATCACCCCTCCACTTT. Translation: CASRGNRDRGTSPLHF.